A single sample gave rise to the 8 T cell receptor beta chains below, sequenced in a study of blood T cell repertoires in COVID-19. Data came from immunoSEQ multiplex PCR; TCRdb stores just in-frame clones and leaves some out. The repertoire holds over 200,000 clones, roughly 80% seen once, with approximately 8% in the top ten. Material: peripheral blood. The receptors stem from an elderly woman with COVID-19, enrolled during active disease.

This chain uses TRBV10-3 with TRBJ1-1, with D perhaps TRBD1 (6 bases). V gave up 0 bases and J gave up 1 base, with 24 bases separating them. This CDR3 has 20 amino acids. Germline V gene sequence: CDR1 ENHRY, CDR2 SYGVKD. CDR3 loop: CAISESLNQGSPQPNTEAFF. CDR3 in DNA: TGTGCCATCAGTGAGTCCCTAAACCAGGGGTCACCTCAACCGAACACTGAAGCTTTCTTT.

Details on this clone: One junction end does not reproduce the germline sequence, and a read error may be involved. The chain employs TRBV7-3 and TRBJ1-2; D remains unclear. CDR1 and CDR2 from the germline V gene are SGHTA and FQGTGA. This CDR3 is 12 amino acids long. The CDR3 region is CASSPGGVKIFF. The CDR3 region has the DNA TGTGCCAGCAGCCCAGGTGGCGTCAAGATTTTCTTC.

The sample holds one count of this clone. The chain carries TRBV11-2 and TRBJ1-1, with TRBD1 as a possible D gene (5 bases). Germline CDR1 and CDR2: SGHAT and FQNNGV. Trimming took off 1 base at V and 7 bases at J, with 10 bases between the two ends. This CDR3 contains 13 residues. CDR3 sequence reads: CASSLAQGSEAFF. The CDR3 bases are TGTGCCAGCAGCTTAGCGCAGGGTAGTGAAGCTTTCTTT.

This clone was picked up a small number of times. V and J are TRBV7-2 and TRBJ2-1; tentatively, D is TRBD1 (6 bases). Per germline, CDR1 SGHTA and CDR2 FQGNSA. V lost 1 base to trimming and J lost 7 bases, with 11 bases between them. This CDR3 contains 14 residues. CDR3 in DNA: TGTGCCAGCAGCTTAGGTCAAGGGGGAAATGAGCAGTTCTTC. This sequence encodes CASSLGQGGNEQFF.

This chain connects TRBV6-6 to TRBJ2-7, with 8 bases matching TRBD1. Germline V gene lookup returns CDR1 MNHNY and CDR2 SVGAGI (reference sequence). Unmatched junction bases numbered 6, after V lost 6 bases and J lost 2 bases. This CDR3 spans 14 amino acids. DNA of the CDR3: TGTGCCAGCAGGAAGACAGGGGACACCTACGAGCAGTACTTC. The encoded protein is CASRKTGDTYEQYF.

The chain uses TRBV3-1 (or the pseudogene TRBV3-2) and TRBJ2-7; 10 bases agree with TRBD2. The CDR3 is made up of 14 amino acids. Per germline, CDR1 LGHDT and CDR2 YNNKEL (reference sequence). Losses at the gene ends were 1 base for V and 6 bases for J; bases not matched to a gene: 3. Written as DNA, the CDR3 is TGTGCCAGCAGCCAAGGTCTAGCGGGAGCCGAGCAGTACTTC. Translated, it gives CASSQGLAGAEQYF.

The gene calls are TRBV6-6 and TRBJ1-2; tentatively, D is TRBD1 (5 bases). Per germline, CDR1 MNHNY and CDR2 SVGAGI (reference sequence). The CDR3 has 13 amino acids. Trimming took 7 bases from V and 5 from J, leaving 14 bases between them. The CDR3 bases are TGTGCCAGCACCCTCGGCAGGGTATATGGCTACACCTTC. This translates into CASTLGRVYGYTF.

The rearrangement uses TRBV7-9 and TRBJ1-1; D not resolved. There are 14 residues in the CDR3. With 1 base removed from V and 5 bases from J, the gap between germline ends came to 11 bases. CDR1 is SEHNR, CDR2 FQNEAQ, per germline (reference sequence). The CDR3 protein is CASSLDGRGTEAFF. CDR3 in DNA: TGTGCCAGCAGCTTAGACGGCCGAGGGACTGAAGCTTTCTTT.